This T cell receptor beta chain was profiled in a study of shared clonotypes between healthy human individuals. Study context: The plates for each donor numbered three CD4 naive, three CD4 memory, two CD8 naive and one CD8 memory.

The CDR3 totals 15 residues. The germline V and J ends were trimmed by 0 bases and 3 bases, with 12 bases remaining between them. In germline, CDR1 is LGHNA, CDR2 YSLEER. Measured with immunoSEQ multiplex PCR; TCRdb has only the in-frame clones, and not every one. The table includes approximately 2,000,000 clones, 80% to 95% detected once. In the case of this clone: The antigen remains unidentified.

Broader study findings: At large depth, rarefaction still showed sorted-subset sequencing to be incomplete.

Naive-designated CD8 cells lacked CD45RO, were positively enriched for CCR7, and omitted terminally differentiated effector memory CD45RA+ cells. Healthy and HIV-negative, the adult donors had no recent acute infections or vaccinations. The sample taken for sequencing was naive CD8+ T cells from PBMCs. J is TRBJ2-7 and V is TRBV4-3; D is unresolved. This TCR came from a man aged 18 to 35 in good health. Some clones in this sample may be carry-over from other donors' samples. This chain's CDR3 is CASSQDRGFGYEQYF. As DNA, the CDR3 is TGCGCCAGCAGCCAAGATCGTGGGTTTGGCTACGAGCAGTACTTC.